These 4 T cell receptor beta chains were sequenced from one sample in a study of beta chain features in type 1 diabetes. Study-wide results and caveats: All four CD4+ subsets from Type 1 diabetes patients carried moderately but significantly shorter TCRB CDR3s.

These receptors have no identified antigens. Of the isolated RNA, all was reverse transcribed, and so the sequenced material was expressed TCRB transcripts. Method: immunoSEQ multiplex PCR; TCRdb's copy keeps in-frame clones and lacks some. The data hold 50,000 or so clones, with roughly two fifths observed a single time. The sequencing sample was made of Tregs from blood. All receptors come from a man aged 30-40 years with type 1 diabetes.

The chain links TRBV2 to TRBJ2-3, with 9 nucleotides matching TRBD2. Germline loops: CDR1 SNHLY, CDR2 FYNNEI. This CDR3 region has 16 residues. J was trimmed by 7 bases and V by 1 base; bases with no gene match: 9. CDR3 coding DNA: TGTGCCAGCAGTGAAGTTTTGTGGCGGGAGGGTCATACGCAGTATTTT. Its protein product is CASSEVLWREGHTQYF. The full variable domain, in which reference TRBV2 and TRBJ2-3 provide the parts outside the CDR3, is EPEVTQTPSHQVTQMGQEVILRCVPISNHLYFYWYRQILGQKVEFLVSFYNNEISEKSEIFDDQFSVERPDGSNFTLKIRSTKLEDSAMYFCASSEVLWREGHTQYFGPGTRLTVL.

This clone was seen a few times. This chain connects TRBV5-6 to TRBJ2-2; 7 nucleotides line up with TRBD2. The CDR3 covers 16 residues. J gave up 0 bases and V 4 bases, and 6 bases lay outside the gene matches. Germline V CDR1 and CDR2: SGHDT, YYEEEE. CDR3 DNA: TGTGCCAGCAGCCAACTAGCGTACACGAACACCGGGGAGCTGTTTTTT. Translation gives CASSQLAYTNTGELFF.

The J gene is TRBJ1-2, the V gene TRBV4-3; D gene unclear. V dropped 0 bases and J dropped 6 bases, with 11 bases sitting between them. Germline values: CDR1 LGHNA, CDR2 YSLEER. The CDR3 runs 14 residues. The DNA of the CDR3 is TGCGCCAGCAGCCAAGAGGGCGCAGCCAATGGCTACACCTTC. Translation gives CASSQEGAANGYTF.

The chain has TRBV18 and TRBJ1-5, with D possibly matching TRBD1 (6 bases). Germline V gene lookup returns CDR1 KGHSH and CDR2 LQKENI. Between the trimmed V and J ends, which lost 3 bases and 1 base, there was a span of 16 bases. This CDR3 spans 17 amino acids. The CDR3 region is CASSPFGGAISNQPQHF. The CDR3 DNA reads as TGTGCCAGCTCACCGTTCGGGGGGGCTATAAGCAATCAGCCCCAGCATTTT.